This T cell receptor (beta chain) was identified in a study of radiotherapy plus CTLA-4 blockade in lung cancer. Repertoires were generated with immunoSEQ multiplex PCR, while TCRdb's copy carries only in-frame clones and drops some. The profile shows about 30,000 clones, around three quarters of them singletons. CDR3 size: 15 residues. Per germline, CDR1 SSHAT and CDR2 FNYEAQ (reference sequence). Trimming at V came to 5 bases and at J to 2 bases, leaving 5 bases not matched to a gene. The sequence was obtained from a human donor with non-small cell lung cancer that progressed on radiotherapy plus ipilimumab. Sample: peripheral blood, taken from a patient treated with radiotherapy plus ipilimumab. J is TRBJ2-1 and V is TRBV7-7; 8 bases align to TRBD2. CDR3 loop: CASSPGRGTYNEQFF. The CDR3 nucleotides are TGTGCCAGCAGCCCCGGGAGGGGTACCTACAATGAGCAGTTCTTC.